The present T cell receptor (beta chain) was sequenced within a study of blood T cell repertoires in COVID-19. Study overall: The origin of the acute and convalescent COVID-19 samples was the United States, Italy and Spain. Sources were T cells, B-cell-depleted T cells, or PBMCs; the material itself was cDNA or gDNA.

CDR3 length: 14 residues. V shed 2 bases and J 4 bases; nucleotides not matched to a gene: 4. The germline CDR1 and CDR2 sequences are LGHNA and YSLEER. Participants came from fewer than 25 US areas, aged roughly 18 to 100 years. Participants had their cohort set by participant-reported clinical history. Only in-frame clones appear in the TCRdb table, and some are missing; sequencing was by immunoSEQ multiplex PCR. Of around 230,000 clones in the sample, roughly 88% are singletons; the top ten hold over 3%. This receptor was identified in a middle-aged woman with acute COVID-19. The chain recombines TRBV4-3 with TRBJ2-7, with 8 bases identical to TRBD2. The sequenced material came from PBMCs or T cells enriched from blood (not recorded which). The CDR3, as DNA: TGCGCCAGCAGCCAACAGCGGGGGCCGTACGAGCAGTACTTC. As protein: CASSQQRGPYEQYF.